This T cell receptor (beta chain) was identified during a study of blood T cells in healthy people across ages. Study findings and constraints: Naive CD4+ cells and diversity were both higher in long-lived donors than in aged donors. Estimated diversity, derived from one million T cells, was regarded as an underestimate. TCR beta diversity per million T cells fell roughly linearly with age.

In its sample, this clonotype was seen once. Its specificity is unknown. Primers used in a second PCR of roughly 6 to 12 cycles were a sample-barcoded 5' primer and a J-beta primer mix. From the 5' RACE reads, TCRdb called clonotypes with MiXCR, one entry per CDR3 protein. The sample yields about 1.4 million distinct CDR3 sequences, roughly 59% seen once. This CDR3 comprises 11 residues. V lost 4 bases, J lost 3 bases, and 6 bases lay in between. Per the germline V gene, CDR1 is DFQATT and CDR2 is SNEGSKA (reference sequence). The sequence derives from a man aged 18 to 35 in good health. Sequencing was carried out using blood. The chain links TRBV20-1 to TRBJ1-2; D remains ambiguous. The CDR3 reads CSATLDYGYTF. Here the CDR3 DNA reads TGCAGTGCTACCCTAGACTATGGCTACACCTTC.